These 13 T cell receptor beta chains were all obtained from the same sample, sequenced in a study of long-term antiretroviral therapy in people with HIV. At the survey level, the v3.0 immunoSEQ assay was run. The protocol was immunoSEQ multiplex PCR, while the TCRdb copy is restricted to in-frame clones and leaves out a portion. The data contain 20,000 to 25,000 clones, around 88% of them seen just once; the ten biggest clones take up under 6%. Sequenced material: unsorted PBMCs, taken 3 years after starting antiretroviral therapy. These receptors all stem from a man aged 18 to 29 with HIV.

J is TRBJ1-1 and V is TRBV5-1; 10 bases line up with TRBD1. The V gene's germline CDR1 is SGHRS and CDR2 YFSETQ. V shed 3 bases and J 5 bases; nucleotides not matched to a gene: 4. This CDR3 is built from 14 residues. CDR3: CASSSTGGITEAFF. The DNA for the CDR3 is TGCGCCAGCAGCTCGACAGGGGGCATTACTGAAGCTTTCTTT.

J is TRBJ1-5 and V is TRBV6-1; D not certain. The V gene lost 3 bases and the J gene lost 0 bases, with 9 bases spanning the gap. This CDR3 spans 15 amino acids. Germline values: CDR1 MNHNS, CDR2 SASEGT. The CDR3 DNA reads as TGTGCCAGCAGTGACCTCCTTAATAGCAATCAGCCCCAGCATTTT. Its protein is CASSDLLNSNQPQHF.

This clone was seen only once. This chain joins TRBV29-1 and TRBJ1-1, with a weak D call TRBD1 (6 bases). Germline loops: CDR1 SQVTM, CDR2 ANQGSEA. V lost 5 bases and J lost 0, with 13 bases in between. CDR3 size: 14 residues. CDR3 residues: CSVRTDRVNTEAFF. CDR3 DNA: TGCAGCGTTCGGACAGATCGAGTGAACACTGAAGCTTTCTTT.

The genes are TRBV9 and TRBJ2-1; the match to TRBD2 covers 9 bases. V shed 2 bases, J shed 7 bases, and the junction held 7 bases outside the gene matches. The CDR3 covers 15 residues. CDR1 and CDR2 from the germline V gene are SGDLS and YYNGEE. The CDR3 is CASSVLAGSWNEQFF. DNA for the CDR3: TGTGCCAGCAGCGTCCTAGCGGGGTCTTGGAATGAGCAGTTCTTC. Based on the CDR3 plus reference TRBV9 and TRBJ2-1, the full variable domain is DSGVTQTPKHLITATGQRVTLRCSPRSGDLSVYWYQQSLDQGLQFLIQYYNGEERAKGNILERFSAQQFPDLHSELNLSSLELGDSALYFCASSVLAGSWNEQFFGPGTRLTVL.

The rearrangement uses TRBV28 and TRBJ2-7; D is possibly TRBD2 (6 bases). This CDR3 has 14 residues. V was cut by 2 bases and J by 6 bases, with 14 bases left in between. CDR1 is MDHEN, CDR2 SYDVKM, per germline. CDR3 in DNA: TGTGCCAGCAGTTTAGGCGGGGTAGCGCGCGAGCAGTACTTC. Its protein is CASSLGGVAREQYF.

This sequence joins TRBV27 and TRBJ1-1; 7 bases fit TRBD1. The trim removed 0 bases at V and 5 bases at J, leaving 12 bases unmatched. Germline CDR1 is MNHEY and CDR2 is SMNVEV (reference sequence). There are 17 residues in the CDR3. In DNA, the CDR3 is TGTGCCAGCAGTTTATCGGTAGTCAAGGGGGCCGTAACTGAAGCTTTCTTT. This sequence encodes CASSLSVVKGAVTEAFF.

CDR3 sequence: CASSSSGNYGYTF. The CDR3 DNA reads as TGTGCCAGCAGCTCATCCGGTAACTATGGCTACACCTTC. The genes are TRBV9 and TRBJ1-2, with D uncertain. The CDR3 is 13 amino acids. Trimming pared 4 bases from V and 1 base from J, leaving 8 bases between. The germline V gene encodes CDR1 SGDLS and CDR2 YYNGEE.

The chain is built from TRBV11-2 and TRBJ2-3; D is ambiguous. The CDR3 runs 13 residues. Germline values: CDR1 SGHAT, CDR2 FQNNGV. V was cut by 6 bases and J by 2 bases, with 9 bases left in between. The CDR3 reads CASRITTTDTQYF. As DNA, the CDR3 is TGTGCCAGCAGAATCACAACCACAGATACGCAGTATTTT. Supplemented by reference TRBV11-2 and TRBJ2-3, the full variable domain reads EAGVAQSPRYKIIEKRQSVAFWCNPISGHATLYWYQQILGQGPKLLIQFQNNGVVDDSQLPKDRFSAERLKGVDSTLKIQPAKLEDSAVYLCASRITTTDTQYFGPGTRLTVL.

The gene calls are TRBV19 and TRBJ2-3, with 7 nucleotides matching TRBD2. This CDR3 comprises 14 residues. CDR1 and CDR2 from the germline V gene are LNHDA and SQIVND (reference sequence). With 8 bases clipped from V and 3 bases from J, the junction kept 8 bases outside the gene matches. The CDR3 DNA reads as TGTGCCAGTTGGGGGGGTCGGGAGACAGATACGCAGTATTTT. It is translated as CASWGGRETDTQYF.

The chain recombines TRBV7-9 with TRBJ2-1, with D hard to call. V lost 2 bases to trimming and J lost 0 bases, with 14 bases between them. The CDR3 extends over 17 amino acids. Per germline, CDR1 SEHNR and CDR2 FQNEAQ (reference sequence). The CDR3 spells CASSLSVGGSSYNEQFF. The CDR3 nucleotides are TGTGCCAGCAGCTTATCGGTGGGCGGAAGCTCCTACAATGAGCAGTTCTTC.

The rearrangement links TRBV7-9 to TRBJ1-2; D call uncertain. CDR3 length equals 13 residues. Trimming pared 5 bases from V and 4 bases from J, leaving 11 bases between. Germline loops: CDR1 SEHNR, CDR2 FQNEAQ (reference sequence). This CDR3 reads CASSQDGVYGYTF. The CDR3 DNA reads as TGTGCCAGCAGCCAGGACGGAGTCTATGGCTACACCTTC.

The chain combines TRBV5-4 with TRBJ1-1; D is unresolved. CDR3 length: 14 residues. Per germline, CDR1 SGHNT and CDR2 YYREEE (reference sequence). The ends were cut back, 4 bases at V and 2 bases at J, with 12 bases in the middle. This CDR3 reads CASSPGGFNTEAFF. DNA for the CDR3: TGTGCCAGCAGCCCCGGAGGGTTTAACACTGAAGCTTTCTTT.

The V and J genes are TRBV7-8 and TRBJ2-2; D might be TRBD1 (6 bases). The CDR3 loop spans 15 amino acids. Germline CDR1 is SGHVS and CDR2 is FQNEAQ. V was cut by 1 base and J by 4 bases, with 10 bases left in between. The CDR3: CASSLGGRGTGELFF. CDR3 in DNA: TGTGCCAGCAGCTTAGGGGGGCGCGGCACCGGGGAGCTGTTTTTT.